This T cell receptor (beta chain) was identified in a study of T cells after yellow fever vaccination. Study-wide background: SMART-Seq v4 Ultra Low Input prepared libraries from low-cell fractions.

They built TCR cDNA with 5'RACE template switching, a step that put in a universal primer site and UMIs. MiXCR, run by TCRdb on the 5' RACE reads, gives a single entry per CDR3 protein. The repertoire holds some 600,000 distinct CDR3 sequences, with 9% to 15% as singletons. Germline CDR1 is LNHNV and CDR2 is YYDKDF (reference sequence). The CDR3 has 15 amino acids. The germline V and J ends were trimmed by 0 bases and 5 bases, with 13 bases remaining between them. The sample consisted of PBMCs, taken on the day of the yellow fever booster vaccination. The V and J genes are TRBV15 and TRBJ1-2; a weak D match, TRBD1 (5 bases). This receptor was obtained from a man aged 30-40 years who received the YFV17D yellow fever vaccine. The CDR3 sequence is CATSRDTAGYYGYTF. The CDR3 nucleotides read TGTGCCACCAGCAGAGATACCGCAGGGTATTATGGCTACACCTTC. Based on the CDR3 plus reference TRBV15 and TRBJ1-2, the full variable domain is DAMVIQNPRYQVTQFGKPVTLSCSQTLNHNVMYWYQQKSSQAPKLLFHYYDKDFNNEADTPDNFQSRRPNTSFCFLDIRSPGLGDTAMYLCATSRDTAGYYGYTFGSGTRLTVV.